This entry lists 19 T cell receptor beta chains sequenced from one sample in a study of early T cells in non-severe SARS-CoV-2 infection. TCRdb redid the calling of the 5' RACE reads with MiXCR, one entry per CDR3 protein. The sample includes 70,000 or so distinct CDR3 sequences, approximately 15% of them seen just once. The sequenced sample was whole blood. The source is an adult who was a healthcare worker with PCR-confirmed SARS-CoV-2 infection or an uninfected control (not recorded which).

This clonotype was observed at least ten times. This sequence joins TRBV5-8 and TRBJ2-1, with D unclear. Germline CDR1 is SGHTS and CDR2 is YDEGEE. There are 13 residues in the CDR3. V lost 3 bases to trimming and J lost 0 bases, with 4 bases between them. The CDR3 loop is CASSSSSYNEQFF. DNA of the CDR3: TGTGCCAGCAGCTCCAGCTCCTACAATGAGCAGTTCTTC.

This clonotype was detected many times. This sequence joins TRBV29-1 and TRBJ1-2; D unclear. Germline CDR1 reads SQVTM; CDR2 reads ANQGSEA. V shed 6 bases and J shed 3 bases, with 23 bases lying between them. This CDR3 region has 16 residues. DNA of the CDR3: TGCAGCGTGGCAGGTTTAGGGCAGTCCTATTACTATGGCTACACCTTC. It translates to CSVAGLGQSYYYGYTF.

This clonotype appeared many times. The chain combines TRBV6-2 or TRBV6-3 with TRBJ2-1; possibly TRBD1 for D (6 bases). The CDR3 consists of 13 residues. Germline CDR1 MNHEY, CDR2 SVGEGT. The V gene lost 5 bases and the J gene lost 12 bases, with 17 bases spanning the gap. CDR3 nucleotides: TGTGCCAGCAGTCAGATCCGGGACATCGGGCAGTTCTTC. Its protein is CASSQIRDIGQFF.

This clonotype was seen only a few times. V is TRBV28 and J is TRBJ1-2, with 8 positions matching TRBD1. V lost 3 bases, J lost 6 bases, and 12 bases stayed unmatched. This CDR3 comprises 16 residues. CDR1 is MDHEN, CDR2 SYDVKM, per germline. This CDR3 reads CASSFPADRVVNGYTF. CDR3 nucleotide sequence: TGTGCCAGCAGTTTCCCCGCGGACAGGGTCGTGAATGGCTACACCTTC.

This clonotype was picked up many times. The V and J genes are TRBV29-1 and TRBJ1-4; tentatively, D is TRBD1 (5 bases). There are 13 residues in the CDR3. The germline gives CDR1 SQVTM, CDR2 ANQGSEA. V was pared by 6 bases and J by 6 bases, with 14 bases between. The CDR3 bases are TGCAGCGTCACGGTCGGGGCAGATGAAAAACTGTTTTTT. Amino acid sequence: CSVTVGADEKLFF.

This clonotype was detected a few times. The J gene is TRBJ1-1, the V gene TRBV29-1, with a possible D match to TRBD1 (6 bases). V shed 6 bases and J shed 1 base, with 15 bases lying between them. This CDR3 has 14 amino acids. Germline CDR1 reads SQVTM; CDR2 reads ANQGSEA. Here the CDR3 reads CSVRSGQSNTEAFF. The CDR3 DNA is TGCAGCGTCCGGTCGGGACAATCGAACACTGAAGCTTTCTTT.

Only a few counts were recorded for this clonotype. The V call is TRBV10-2, the J call TRBJ2-5; 7 nucleotides align to TRBD2. The V gene's germline CDR1 is WSHSY and CDR2 SAAADI. With 0 bases clipped from V and 4 bases from J, the junction kept 8 bases outside the gene matches. This CDR3 has 16 amino acids. The CDR3 protein is CASSESGGTGGETQYF. DNA of the CDR3: TGCGCCAGCAGTGAGTCGGGAGGGACCGGCGGAGAGACCCAGTACTTC.

The chain couples TRBV19 to TRBJ1-4; D gene ambiguous. Per germline, CDR1 LNHDA and CDR2 SQIVND (reference sequence). Trimming stripped 8 bases from V and 6 bases from J, with 7 bases between. This CDR3 comprises 11 residues. The CDR3 loop reads CASSEDEKLFF. The CDR3 nucleotides are TGTGCCAGTTCGGAGGATGAAAAACTGTTTTTT. The full variable domain, rest sourced from reference TRBV19 and TRBJ1-4, is DGGITQSPKYLFRKEGQNVTLSCEQNLNHDAMYWYRQDPGQGLRLIYYSQIVNDFQKGDIAEGYSVSREKKESFPLTVTSAQKNPTAFYLCASSEDEKLFFGSGTQLSVL.

This clonotype was seen a handful of times. This rearrangement joins TRBV25-1 to TRBJ2-5; maybe TRBD2 (6 bases). The CDR3 is made up of 18 amino acids. Germline assignment: CDR1 MGHDK and CDR2 SYGVNS. The V end lost 5 bases, the J end lost 4 bases, and 26 bases lay between the germline ends. The CDR3 loop is CASSKIYSGTSEGETQYF. The DNA of the CDR3 is TGTGCCAGCAGTAAAATTTACTCCGGGACCTCGGAGGGAGAGACCCAGTACTTC.

This clonotype was found once. One junction end disagrees with the germline gene, perhaps due to a read error. This sequence joins TRBV29-1 and TRBJ2-1; TRBD2 aligns across 16 bases. The CDR3 covers 16 residues. Germline CDR1 reads SQVTM; CDR2 reads ANQGSEA. The CDR3: CSVEGGTSGGANEQLF. The DNA for the CDR3 is TGCAGCGTTGAAGGAGGGACTAGCGGGGGGGCCAATGAGCAGTTATTC.

This clonotype was found a few times. The genes are TRBV4-1 and TRBJ2-5; D possibly corresponds to TRBD2 (6 bases). The V gene's germline CDR1 is MGHRA and CDR2 YSYEKL. V was pared by 2 bases and J by 3 bases, with 19 bases between. This CDR3 comprises 17 residues. CDR3 sequence reads: CASSQSPIGAGKETQYF. CDR3 nucleotide sequence: TGCGCCAGCAGCCAATCCCCGATAGGGGCGGGGAAAGAGACCCAGTACTTC.

There are a few counts of this clonotype. This chain connects TRBV11-2 to TRBJ2-7, with 10 bases lining up with TRBD2. The V segment lost 4 bases and the J segment 2 bases; nucleotides outside the gene matches: 5. The CDR3 runs to 15 residues. Germline lookup yields CDR1 SGHAT and CDR2 FQNNGV. The CDR3, as DNA: TGTGCCAGCAGCTACTTAGCGGGGGGAACCTACGAGCAGTACTTC. This gives the protein CASSYLAGGTYEQYF.

The genes are TRBV3-1 and TRBJ2-6; 11 bases fit TRBD1. V lost 4 bases and J lost 2; bases outside the gene matches: 7. The CDR3 loop spans 18 amino acids. Per the germline V gene, CDR1 is LGHDT and CDR2 is YNNKEL (reference sequence). The CDR3 loop is CASSPRTGGYTGANVLTF. In DNA form, the CDR3 reads TGTGCCAGCAGCCCAAGGACAGGGGGCTACACTGGGGCCAACGTCCTGACTTTC.

V usage is TRBV7-3 and J usage is TRBJ1-6, with 7 bases that match TRBD1. V was clipped by 2 bases and J by 4 bases; unmatched bases: 2. Per germline, CDR1 SGHTA and CDR2 FQGTGA. This CDR3 is built from 15 residues. As DNA, the CDR3 is TGTGCCAGCAGCTTACAGGGGGATTATAATTCACCCCTCCACTTT. It encodes CASSLQGDYNSPLHF.

This clonotype was seen a handful of times. This chain links TRBV6-5 with TRBJ2-7; D assignment may be TRBD1 or TRBD2 (5 bases each). CDR3 length equals 14 residues. The V end lost 5 bases, the J end lost 2 bases, and 13 bases lay between the germline ends. Germline loops: CDR1 MNHEY, CDR2 SVGAGI. The CDR3 sequence is CASSATGTAYEQYF. CDR3 bases: TGTGCCAGCAGTGCCACCGGGACGGCCTACGAGCAGTACTTC.

This clonotype was recorded at least ten times. The rearrangement joins TRBV6-1 to TRBJ2-1; 7 positions match TRBD1. The CDR3 totals 15 residues. Looked up from germline, CDR1 is MNHNS and CDR2 is SASEGT. J gave up 7 bases and V 7 bases, and 13 bases lay outside the gene matches. CDR3 loop: CASTPDRIGGNEQFF. Here the CDR3 DNA reads TGTGCCAGCACCCCGGACAGGATTGGCGGGAATGAGCAGTTCTTC.

This clonotype was counted a few times. This chain uses TRBV10-2 with TRBJ1-2; no reliable D call. CDR3 size: 14 residues. Germline CDR1 and CDR2: WSHSY and SAAADI. Trimming pared 1 base from V and 0 bases from J, leaving 6 bases between. CDR3 sequence (DNA): TGCGCCAGCAGTGAGTTAGGAACTAACTATGGCTACACCTTC. This sequence encodes CASSELGTNYGYTF.

This clonotype was observed a handful of times. The V call is TRBV29-1, the J call TRBJ2-2, with no clear D. The CDR3 loop spans 12 amino acids. Trimming took off 5 bases at V and 8 bases at J, with 12 bases between the two ends. Germline CDR1 reads SQVTM; CDR2 reads ANQGSEA. The CDR3 bases are TGCAGCGTTTCGGGCCCTGGAGGGGAGCTGTTTTTT. Protein sequence: CSVSGPGGELFF.

This clonotype was seen a handful of times. The CDR3 loop is CASSLIPGVENIQYF. The CDR3 nucleotides are TGTGCCAGCAGCTTGATCCCAGGGGTCGAAAACATTCAGTACTTC. This chain connects TRBV5-4 to TRBJ2-4; D is perhaps TRBD1 (6 bases). V lost 1 base and J lost 5, with 13 bases in between. Germline V CDR1 and CDR2: SGHNT, YYREEE (reference sequence). The length of the CDR3 is 15 residues.